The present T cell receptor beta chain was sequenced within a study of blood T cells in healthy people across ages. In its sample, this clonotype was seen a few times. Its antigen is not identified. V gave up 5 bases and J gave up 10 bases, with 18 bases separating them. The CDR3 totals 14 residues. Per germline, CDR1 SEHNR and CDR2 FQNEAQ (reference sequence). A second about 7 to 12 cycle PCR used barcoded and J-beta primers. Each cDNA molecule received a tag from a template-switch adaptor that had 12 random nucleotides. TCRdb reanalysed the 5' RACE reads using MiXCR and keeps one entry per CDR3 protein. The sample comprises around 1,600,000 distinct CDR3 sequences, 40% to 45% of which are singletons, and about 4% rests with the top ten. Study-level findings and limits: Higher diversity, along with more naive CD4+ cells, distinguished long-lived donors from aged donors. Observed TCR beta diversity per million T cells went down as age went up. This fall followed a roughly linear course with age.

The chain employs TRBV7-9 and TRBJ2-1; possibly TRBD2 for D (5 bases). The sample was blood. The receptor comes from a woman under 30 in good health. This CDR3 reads CASSQPPGFSEQFF. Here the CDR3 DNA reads TGTGCCAGCAGCCAACCACCGGGGTTCAGCGAGCAGTTCTTC.